The sequence of this T cell receptor (beta chain) was determined in a study of T-cell reconstitution after alpha-beta-depleted transplantation in children. Whole-study results and caveats: When one year had passed after transplant, most T-cell counts and diversity came from newly produced T cells.

This clonotype has at least ten counts. Its antigen is currently unknown. Unique molecular identifiers were incorporated into the prepared TCRbeta library. TCRdb fed the PCR reads into MiXCR, producing one record per CDR3 protein. The sample shows roughly 100,000 distinct CDR3 sequences, 7% to 8% of them seen only once. V shed 0 bases, J shed 0 bases, and the junction held 7 bases outside the gene matches. This CDR3 is 18 amino acids long. CDR1 LGHDT and CDR2 YNNKEL come from the germline V gene (reference sequence). Sequences were derived from PBMCs, sampled before TCRalphabeta/CD19-depleted stem cell transplant. The source is a boy under 10 years old with acute lymphoblastic leukemia, due to receive a stem cell transplant. The rearrangement joins TRBV3-1 to TRBJ2-3; 9 positions match TRBD2. CDR3 DNA sequence: TGTGCCAGCAGCCAAGAGTTCGAAAGCGGGGGGAGCACAGATACGCAGTATTTT. Its translation: CASSQEFESGGSTDTQYF.